This T cell receptor beta chain was captured by sequencing in a study of blood T cell repertoires in COVID-19. Study details: There were acute and convalescent COVID-19 samples, and they came from the United States, Italy and Spain. The analysed material was cDNA or gDNA that came from T cells, B-cell-depleted T cells, or PBMCs.

The CDR3 runs 14 residues. Original data processing: Using reference gene primer amplification, nucleated cell counts were estimated. Sequencing used immunoSEQ multiplex PCR; TCRdb keeps in-frame clones, though not all of them. For V, J and clone size, that table is used; D and trimming come from the DNA. The sample includes 55,000 to 75,000 clones, just under 80% of them seen just once. The specimen sequenced was peripheral blood. The chain joins TRBV7-5 to TRBJ2-7; TRBD2 is taken as the D call from the table, unchecked against the DNA. TRBV7-5 is an annotated pseudogene. This clonotype was obtained from a human donor in a cohort sampled during active COVID-19. The DNA for the CDR3 is TGTGCCAGAAGCTTAGACGGCGGGATTTACGAGCAGTACTTC. This sequence encodes CARSLDGGIYEQYF.